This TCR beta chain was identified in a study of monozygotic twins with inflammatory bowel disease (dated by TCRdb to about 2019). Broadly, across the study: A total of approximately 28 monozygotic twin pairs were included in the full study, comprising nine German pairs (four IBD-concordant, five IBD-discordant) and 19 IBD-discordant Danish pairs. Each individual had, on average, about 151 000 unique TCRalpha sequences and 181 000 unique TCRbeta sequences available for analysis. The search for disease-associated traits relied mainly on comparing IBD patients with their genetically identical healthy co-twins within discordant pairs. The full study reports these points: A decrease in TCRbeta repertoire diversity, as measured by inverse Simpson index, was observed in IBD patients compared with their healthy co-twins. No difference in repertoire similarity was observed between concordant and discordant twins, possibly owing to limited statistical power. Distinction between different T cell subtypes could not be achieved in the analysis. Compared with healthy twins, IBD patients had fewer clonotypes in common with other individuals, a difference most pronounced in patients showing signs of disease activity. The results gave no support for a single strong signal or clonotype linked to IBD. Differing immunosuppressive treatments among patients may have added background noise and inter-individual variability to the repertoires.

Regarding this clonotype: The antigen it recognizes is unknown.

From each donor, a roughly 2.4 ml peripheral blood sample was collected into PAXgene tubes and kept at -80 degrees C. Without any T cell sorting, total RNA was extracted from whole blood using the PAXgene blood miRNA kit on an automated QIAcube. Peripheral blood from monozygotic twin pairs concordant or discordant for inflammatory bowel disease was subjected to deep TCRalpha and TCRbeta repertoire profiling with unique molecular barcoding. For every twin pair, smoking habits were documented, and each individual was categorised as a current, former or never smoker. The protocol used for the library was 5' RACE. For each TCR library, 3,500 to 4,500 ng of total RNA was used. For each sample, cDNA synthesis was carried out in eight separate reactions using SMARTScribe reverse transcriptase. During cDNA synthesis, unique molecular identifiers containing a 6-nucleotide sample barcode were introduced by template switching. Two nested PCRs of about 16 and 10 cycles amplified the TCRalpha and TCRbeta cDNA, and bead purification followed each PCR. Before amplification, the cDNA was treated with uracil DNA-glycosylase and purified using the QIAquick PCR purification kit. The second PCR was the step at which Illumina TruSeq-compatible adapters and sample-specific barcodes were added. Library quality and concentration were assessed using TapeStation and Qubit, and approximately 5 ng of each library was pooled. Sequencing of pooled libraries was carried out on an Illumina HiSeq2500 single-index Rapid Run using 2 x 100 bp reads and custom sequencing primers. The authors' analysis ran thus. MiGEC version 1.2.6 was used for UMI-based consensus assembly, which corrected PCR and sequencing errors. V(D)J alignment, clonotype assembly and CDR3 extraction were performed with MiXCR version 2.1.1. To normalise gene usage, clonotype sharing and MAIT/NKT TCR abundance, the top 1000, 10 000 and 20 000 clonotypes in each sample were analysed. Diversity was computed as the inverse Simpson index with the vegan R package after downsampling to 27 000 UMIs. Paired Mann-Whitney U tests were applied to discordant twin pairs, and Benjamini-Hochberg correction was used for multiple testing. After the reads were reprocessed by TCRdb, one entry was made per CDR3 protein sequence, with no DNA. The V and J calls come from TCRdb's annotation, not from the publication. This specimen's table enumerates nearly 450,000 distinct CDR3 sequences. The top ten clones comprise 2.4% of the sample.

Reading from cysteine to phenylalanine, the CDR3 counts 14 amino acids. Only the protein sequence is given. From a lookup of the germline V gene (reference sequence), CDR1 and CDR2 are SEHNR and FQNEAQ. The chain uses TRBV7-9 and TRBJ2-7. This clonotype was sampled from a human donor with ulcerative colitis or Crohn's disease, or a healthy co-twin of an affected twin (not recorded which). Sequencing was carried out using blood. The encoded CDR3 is CASSPSGLAYEQYF.